Detailed here is one TCR beta chain. The antigen remains undetermined. The sample originates from a study of T cell responses to AZD1222 COVID-19 vaccine. Study observations and caveats: The donor cohort was predominantly white British with a female majority, and clonal diversity may have been underestimated. Only five or six AZD1222 recipients tested seropositive at baseline.

It was second doses at about 4 or about 12 weeks that were pooled. Germline V gene sequence: CDR1 KGHSH, CDR2 LQKENI. The germline V and J ends were trimmed by 5 bases and 0 bases, with 19 bases remaining between them. This CDR3 is built from 18 residues. TCRdb's table, derived via immunoSEQ multiplex PCR, lists solely in-frame clones and lacks some. The data show more than 150,000 clones, about nine tenths seen once. The clonotype comes from an adult who received the AZD1222 COVID-19 vaccine. The chain combines TRBV18 with TRBJ2-2; D is perhaps TRBD1 (6 bases). Sequencing used peripheral blood, obtained 28 days after the second AZD1222 dose. CDR3: CASSSPTGMTANTGELFF. CDR3 nucleotide sequence: TGTGCCAGCTCATCCCCGACAGGCATGACCGCGAACACCGGGGAGCTGTTTTTT.